This TCR beta chain was recovered during a study of regulatory T cells in long-lasting Graves disease. The CDR3 sequence is 16 residues long. The V end lost 7 bases, the J end lost 2 bases, and 21 bases lay between the germline ends. CDR1 MDHEN and CDR2 SYDVKM come from the germline V gene. This clonotype was seen repeatedly, ten times or more. CDR3-region Arm-PCR and iRepertoire HTBI primers produced the TCR beta libraries. In TCRdb, the multiplex PCR reads were re-called with MiXCR into one record per CDR3 protein. The sample records about 470,000 distinct CDR3 sequences, 20% to 25% being singletons. The time point here: persistent/refractory GD, antithyroid drugs over 5 years with positive TRAb. The TCR library was prepared using RNA isolated from PBMCs.

Specimen: peripheral blood mononuclear cells (PBMCs), collected when the disease was refractory, from a patient treated with antithyroid drugs. This chain uses TRBV28 with TRBJ2-7; D is perhaps TRBD2 (5 bases). The clonotype originates from a female donor with Graves disease. Here the CDR3 reads CASNPYGGRVPYEQYF. For the CDR3, the DNA is TGTGCCAGCAATCCCTACGGCGGGCGAGTCCCCTACGAGCAGTACTTC.